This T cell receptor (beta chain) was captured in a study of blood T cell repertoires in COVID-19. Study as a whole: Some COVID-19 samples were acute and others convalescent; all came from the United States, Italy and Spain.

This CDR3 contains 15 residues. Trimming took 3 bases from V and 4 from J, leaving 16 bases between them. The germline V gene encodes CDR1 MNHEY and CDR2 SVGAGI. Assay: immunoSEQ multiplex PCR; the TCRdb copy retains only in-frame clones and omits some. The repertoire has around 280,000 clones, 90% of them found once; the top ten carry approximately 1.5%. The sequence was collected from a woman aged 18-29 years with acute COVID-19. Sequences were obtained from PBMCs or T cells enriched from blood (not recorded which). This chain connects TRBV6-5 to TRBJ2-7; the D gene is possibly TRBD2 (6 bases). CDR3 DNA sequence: TGTGCCAGCAGTTATTGGGGGGAGGTAGGTTACGAGCAGTACTTC. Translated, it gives CASSYWGEVGYEQYF.